The 28 T cell receptor beta chains listed next were all sequenced from one sample in a study of blood T cell repertoires in COVID-19. The assay was immunoSEQ multiplex PCR, and TCRdb's table has in-frame clones only and misses some. Of under 250,000 clones in the sample, over 80% were seen once. Sequencing was carried out using peripheral blood. The receptors here all came from a young man with COVID-19, enrolled during active disease.

The chain combines TRBV4-3 with TRBJ2-2; TRBD2 might be the D (7 bases). The CDR3 runs to 18 residues. Per germline, CDR1 LGHNA and CDR2 YSLEER. The germline V and J ends were trimmed by 1 base and 6 bases, with 21 bases remaining between them. The CDR3 nucleotides read TGCGCCAGCAGCCAAGTACTCGCCGTGGGGGGGGCCTCCGGGGAGCTGTTTTTT. Translation: CASSQVLAVGGASGELFF.

The chain combines TRBV29-1 with TRBJ1-1, with no clear D. Germline V gene lookup returns CDR1 SQVTM and CDR2 ANQGSEA. V was cut by 7 bases and J by 0 bases, with 15 bases left in between. The CDR3 has 14 residues. CDR3 loop: CSASPLTMNTEAFF. The CDR3 coding sequence is TGCAGCGCTTCTCCTTTGACTATGAACACTGAAGCTTTCTTT. The full variable domain, completed using reference TRBV29-1 and TRBJ1-1, is SAVISQKPSRDICQRGTSLTIQCQVDSQVTMMFWYRQQPGQSLTLIATANQGSEATYESGFVIDKFPISRPNLTFSTLTVSNMSPEDSSIYLCSASPLTMNTEAFFGQGTRLTVV.

The chain joins TRBV13 to TRBJ1-6; D might be TRBD1 (5 bases). Germline V CDR1 and CDR2: PRHDT, FYEKMQ (reference sequence). CDR3 length: 15 amino acids. Between the trimmed V and J ends, which lost 0 bases and 10 bases, there was a span of 13 bases. The CDR3 sequence: CASSLGLRVGSPLHF. The CDR3 DNA reads TGTGCCAGCAGCTTAGGCCTCAGGGTGGGATCACCCCTCCACTTT.

The rearrangement uses TRBV5-1 and TRBJ1-1; possibly TRBD1 for D (6 bases). V lost 2 bases and J 4 bases, leaving 9 bases between the germline ends. This CDR3 spans 13 amino acids. Looked up from germline, CDR1 is SGHRS and CDR2 is YFSETQ. CDR3 sequence reads: CASSLTGPTEAFF. In nucleotides, the CDR3 is TGCGCCAGCAGCTTAACAGGGCCCACTGAAGCTTTCTTT. Full variable domain (rest looked up from reference TRBV5-1 and TRBJ1-1): KAGVTQTPRYLIKTRGQQVTLSCSPISGHRSVSWYQQTPGQGLQFLFEYFSETQRNKGNFPGRFSGRQFSNSRSEMNVSTLELGDSALYLCASSLTGPTEAFFGQGTRLTVV.

The CDR3 coding sequence is TGTGCCAGCAGTGACTCGTGGGGAGGTGAAGCTTTCTTT. Protein: CASSDSWGGEAFF. This chain uses TRBV6-4 with TRBJ1-1, with no clear D. CDR3 size: 13 residues. V lost 0 bases and J lost 7, with 9 bases in between. CDR1 and CDR2 (germline): MRHNA, SNTAGT.

The chain has TRBV7-9 and TRBJ2-7; possible D gene TRBD1, 7 bases. The V gene lost 4 bases and the J gene lost 0 bases, with 13 bases spanning the gap. Looked up from germline, CDR1 is SEHNR and CDR2 is FQNEAQ (reference sequence). This CDR3 spans 15 amino acids. The CDR3 coding sequence is TGTGCCAGCAGCTCCAACAGGGGACTCTCCTACGAGCAGTACTTC. Protein product: CASSSNRGLSYEQYF.

This rearrangement joins TRBV6-5 to TRBJ1-1; D is unresolved. Germline CDR1 is MNHEY and CDR2 is SVGAGI. The CDR3 length is 16 residues. Trimming removed 4 bases at V and 4 bases at J, with 19 bases between. DNA for the CDR3: TGTGCCAGCAGTTCCGCTTTCTCGGAACAGATCACTGAAGCTTTCTTT. Translating it yields CASSSAFSEQITEAFF.

The chain uses TRBV10-3 and TRBJ2-1, with 7 bases aligning to TRBD1. The CDR3 has 12 residues. Trimming cost V 11 bases and J 7 bases; bases outside gene matches: 8. Per germline, CDR1 ENHRY and CDR2 SYGVKD. The CDR3 DNA follows: TGTGCCTCGCGACAGGGTACGAATGAGCAGTTCTTC. Protein product: CASRQGTNEQFF.

The V and J genes are TRBV6-6 and TRBJ2-1, with 7 bases identical to TRBD1. The trim removed 2 bases at V and 3 bases at J, leaving 7 bases unmatched. This CDR3 has 16 amino acids. Germline V gene lookup returns CDR1 MNHNY and CDR2 SVGAGI (reference sequence). The DNA for the CDR3 is TGTGCCAGCAGTTACGGACAGGCCGCTTTCTACAATGAGCAGTTCTTC. Its translation: CASSYGQAAFYNEQFF.

V and J are TRBV7-6 and TRBJ1-6; 10 bases line up with TRBD1. CDR3 length: 17 amino acids. V trimming: 5 bases; J trimming: 2 bases; junction bases outside the gene matches: 6. Germline CDR1 and CDR2: SGHVS and FNYEAQ. Here the CDR3 DNA reads TGTGCCAGCAGCCCTGGACAGGGGGGGCCCTATAATTCACCCCTCCACTTT. Residues: CASSPGQGGPYNSPLHF.

The chain recombines TRBV5-1 with TRBJ2-2, with a tentative D call TRBD1 (5 bases). With 4 bases removed from V and 7 bases from J, the gap between germline ends came to 14 bases. The germline gives CDR1 SGHRS, CDR2 YFSETQ. The CDR3 consists of 14 residues. The CDR3 DNA reads TGCGCCAGCAGCACCCTGCAGGGAATCGGGGAGCTGTTTTTT. This encodes CASSTLQGIGELFF.

The V and J genes are TRBV27 and TRBJ1-5; no firm D call. Per germline, CDR1 MNHEY and CDR2 SMNVEV (reference sequence). The CDR3 sequence is 14 residues long. V lost 0 bases to trimming and J lost 8 bases, with 11 bases between them. The chain's CDR3 is CASSLSVYSEPQHF. The CDR3, as DNA: TGTGCCAGCAGTTTATCGGTGTATTCGGAGCCCCAGCATTTT.

The chain is built from TRBV19 and TRBJ1-5; the match to TRBD1 covers 7 bases. Germline loops: CDR1 LNHDA, CDR2 SQIVND (reference sequence). The length of the CDR3 is 15 residues. Losses at the gene ends were 3 bases for V and 2 bases for J; bases not matched to a gene: 4. Here the CDR3 reads CASSMTGSGNQPQHF. CDR3 nucleotides: TGTGCCAGTAGTATGACAGGGTCGGGCAATCAGCCCCAGCATTTT. Drawing the rest from reference TRBV19 and TRBJ1-5, the complete variable domain is DGGITQSPKYLFRKEGQNVTLSCEQNLNHDAMYWYRQDPGQGLRLIYYSQIVNDFQKGDIAEGYSVSREKKESFPLTVTSAQKNPTAFYLCASSMTGSGNQPQHFGDGTRLSIL.

The chain carries TRBV5-5 and TRBJ2-6; 7 positions agree with TRBD1. V trimming: 4 bases; J trimming: 0 bases; junction bases outside the gene matches: 4. Germline V gene lookup returns CDR1 SGHKS and CDR2 YYEKEE (reference sequence). This CDR3 has 16 amino acids. The CDR3 sequence is CASSIAGGSGANVLTF. CDR3 sequence (DNA): TGTGCCAGCAGCATCGCAGGGGGCTCTGGGGCCAACGTCCTGACTTTC.

CDR3 region: CASSLQGALTEAFF. The CDR3 DNA reads TGTGCCAGCAGTCTTCAGGGGGCGCTTACTGAAGCTTTCTTT. The chain couples TRBV28 to TRBJ1-1, with TRBD1 matching 8 bases. Per germline, CDR1 MDHEN and CDR2 SYDVKM. CDR3 size: 14 residues. The V gene end was trimmed by 5 bases and the J gene end by 5 bases; junction bases not matched to a gene: 7.

The sample holds one count of this clone. The rearrangement joins TRBV12-3 or TRBV12-4 to TRBJ1-2; 9 nucleotides agree with TRBD1. The CDR3 consists of 13 residues. Trimming took 5 bases from V and 4 from J; bases not matched to a gene: 2. The CDR3 DNA follows: TGTGCCAGCAGTCTGGACAGGGGCTATGGCTACACCTTC. Its translation: CASSLDRGYGYTF.

The V and J genes are TRBV19 and TRBJ1-6; TRBD1 matches at 8 bases. This CDR3 comprises 16 residues. The J segment lost 9 bases and the V segment lost 3 bases, leaving 10 bases of the junction unmatched. CDR1 and CDR2 from the germline V gene are LNHDA and SQIVND (reference sequence). For the CDR3, the DNA is TGTGCCAGTAGTATTACGCCAGGGGGCGCAAGTTCACCCCTCCACTTT. Protein product: CASSITPGGASSPLHF.

The rearrangement links TRBV2 to TRBJ2-7; 8 bases match TRBD2. This CDR3 region has 14 residues. Trimming took 4 bases from V and 4 from J; bases not matched to a gene: 6. Germline V gene data show CDR1 as SNHLY and CDR2 as FYNNEI. The CDR3 reads CASSASGLAYEQYF. The CDR3 nucleotides are TGTGCCAGCAGTGCGTCTGGACTAGCTTACGAGCAGTACTTC.

The rearrangement uses TRBV5-1 and TRBJ2-3; D is uncertain. This CDR3 has 13 residues. The V and J ends lost 3 bases and 0 bases respectively, with 5 bases between them. Germline CDR1 SGHRS, CDR2 YFSETQ. CDR3 DNA sequence: TGCGCCAGCAGCTCCTTGAGCACAGATACGCAGTATTTT. Protein product: CASSSLSTDTQYF.

V usage is TRBV18 and J usage is TRBJ1-1; TRBD1 agrees at 7 bases. The germline V gene encodes CDR1 KGHSH and CDR2 LQKENI. Germline trimming cut 0 bases from V and 0 bases from J; bases unmatched to any gene: 16. The CDR3 consists of 20 residues. For the CDR3, the DNA is TGTGCCAGCTCACCACCGCAGTTGGCGGGACAGACAAAACTGAACACTGAAGCTTTCTTT. This sequence encodes CASSPPQLAGQTKLNTEAFF.

This CDR3 reads CASSLTGGEAFF. CDR3 DNA sequence: TGTGCCAGCAGCTTGACAGGGGGAGAAGCTTTCTTT. This rearrangement joins TRBV7-3 to TRBJ1-1; 9 bases line up with TRBD1. Germline-derived CDR1 and CDR2 are SGHTA and FQGTGA. The CDR3 is made up of 12 amino acids. Trimming took 3 bases from V and 8 from J; bases not matched to a gene: 1.

This clone was counted between two and nine times. This sequence joins TRBV5-1 and TRBJ1-2; TRBD1 matches 7 bases. CDR1 SGHRS and CDR2 YFSETQ come from the germline V gene. The trim removed 4 bases at V and 4 bases at J, leaving 10 bases unmatched. The length of the CDR3 is 15 residues. CDR3 nucleotides: TGCGCCAGCAGCCCTGGACAGGCACTAGTCTATGGCTACACCTTC. Amino acids: CASSPGQALVYGYTF.

The V gene is TRBV18, the J gene TRBJ1-1; D uncertain. From germline, CDR1 is KGHSH and CDR2 LQKENI. V was trimmed by 2 bases and J by 1 base, leaving 11 bases between them. This CDR3 region has 15 residues. CDR3 sequence reads: CASSPSVGRNTEAFF. The CDR3 DNA follows: TGTGCCAGCTCACCATCAGTGGGCCGGAACACTGAAGCTTTCTTT.

This clone was detected only once. The chain uses TRBV6-5 and TRBJ1-1; D is perhaps TRBD1 (5 bases). Germline CDR1 and CDR2: MNHEY and SVGAGI. Trimming took 6 bases from V and 3 from J, leaving 11 bases between them. CDR3 length: 13 amino acids. In DNA, the CDR3 is TGTGCCAGCAGGGTCACAGGAGACACTGAAGCTTTCTTT. Its translation: CASRVTGDTEAFF.

The chain employs TRBV27 and TRBJ2-7; D is ambiguous. The CDR3 extends over 15 amino acids. From germline, CDR1 is MNHEY and CDR2 SMNVEV (reference sequence). The V and J ends lost 5 bases and 0 bases respectively, with 14 bases between them. CDR3 nucleotide sequence: TGTGCCAGCAGTCCAATACCCCTACCCTCCTACGAGCAGTACTTC. Translated: CASSPIPLPSYEQYF.

This clone has just one count. The chain uses TRBV7-2 and TRBJ2-7; 9 bases fit TRBD1. This CDR3 comprises 16 residues. V was pared by 2 bases and J by 5 bases, with 10 bases of the junction left unmatched. CDR1 SGHTA and CDR2 FQGNSA come from the germline V gene. The DNA for the CDR3 is TGTGCCAGCAGCTTATTTAGGGACAGGGTGGCGGACGAGCAGTACTTC. Translated, it gives CASSLFRDRVADEQYF.

The chain joins TRBV5-8 to TRBJ1-2; D perhaps matches TRBD1 (6 bases). Trimming took 0 bases from V and 2 from J, leaving 11 bases between them. The CDR3 has 15 residues. Germline V gene lookup returns CDR1 SGHTS and CDR2 YDEGEE. CDR3 sequence: CASSLVVGANYGYTF. The CDR3 coding sequence is TGTGCCAGCAGCTTGGTTGTGGGGGCAAACTATGGCTACACCTTC.

The chain has TRBV9 and TRBJ1-1; unclear D gene. There are 14 residues in the CDR3. V lost 4 bases and J 1 base, leaving 11 bases between the germline ends. Germline V gene lookup returns CDR1 SGDLS and CDR2 YYNGEE. The CDR3 nucleotides are TGTGCCAGCAGCCCGAGAACAGCGAACACTGAAGCTTTCTTT. It specifies CASSPRTANTEAFF.